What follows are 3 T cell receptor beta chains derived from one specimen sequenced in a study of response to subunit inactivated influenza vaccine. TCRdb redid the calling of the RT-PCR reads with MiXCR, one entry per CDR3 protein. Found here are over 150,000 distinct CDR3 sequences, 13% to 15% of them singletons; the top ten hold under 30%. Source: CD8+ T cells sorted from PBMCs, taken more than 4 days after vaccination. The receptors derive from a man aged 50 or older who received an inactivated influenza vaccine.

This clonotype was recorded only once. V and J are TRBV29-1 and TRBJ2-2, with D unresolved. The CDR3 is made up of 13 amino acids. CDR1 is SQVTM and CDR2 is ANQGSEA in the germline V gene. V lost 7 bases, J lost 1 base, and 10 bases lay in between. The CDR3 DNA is TGCAGCGCCCGACTGGAGAACACCGGGGAGCTGTTTTTT. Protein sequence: CSARLENTGELFF.

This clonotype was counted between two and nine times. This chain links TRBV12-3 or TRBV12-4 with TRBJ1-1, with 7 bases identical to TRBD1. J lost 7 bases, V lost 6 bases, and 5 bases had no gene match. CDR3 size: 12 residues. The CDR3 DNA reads TGTGCCAGCAGCCAGACAGGGTATGAAGCTTTCTTT. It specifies CASSQTGYEAFF.

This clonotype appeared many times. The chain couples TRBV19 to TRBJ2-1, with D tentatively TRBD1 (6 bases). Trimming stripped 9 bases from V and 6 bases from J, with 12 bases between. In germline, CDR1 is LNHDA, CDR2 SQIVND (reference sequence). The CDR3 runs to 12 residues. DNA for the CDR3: TGTGCCAGCTCTCAGGGGCTCAATGAGCAGTTCTTC. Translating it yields CASSQGLNEQFF.